The 8 T cell receptor beta chains in this list originate from one sample, sequenced in a study of blood T cell repertoires in COVID-19. Sequenced by immunoSEQ multiplex PCR; TCRdb stores in-frame clones only, minus some. Of roughly 62,000 clones in the sample, around 79% were seen once. The sequenced sample consisted of peripheral blood. All receptors derive from a man between 60 and 75 years old with acute or convalescent COVID-19.

This clone was found a few times. This chain links TRBV19 with TRBJ1-3, with a tentative D call TRBD1 (5 bases). The V end was cut by 8 bases, the J end by 1 base, with 9 bases between. The CDR3 totals 13 residues. CDR1 LNHDA and CDR2 SQIVND come from the germline V gene (reference sequence). CDR3 sequence (DNA): TGTGCCAGTCTGACAGCGTCTGGAAACACCATATATTTT. Its translation is CASLTASGNTIYF. The entire variable domain, with the rest obtained from reference TRBV19 and TRBJ1-3, is as follows: DGGITQSPKYLFRKEGQNVTLSCEQNLNHDAMYWYRQDPGQGLRLIYYSQIVNDFQKGDIAEGYSVSREKKESFPLTVTSAQKNPTAFYLCASLTASGNTIYFGEGSWLTVV.

The chain recombines TRBV20-1 with TRBJ2-7; 10 nucleotides line up with TRBD2. CDR1 and CDR2 from the germline V gene are DFQATT and SNEGSKA (reference sequence). The CDR3 covers 11 residues. V shed 7 bases, J shed 6 bases, and the junction held 3 bases outside the gene matches. The CDR3 spells CSGGLAVEQYF. The DNA for the CDR3 is TGCAGTGGCGGACTAGCGGTCGAGCAGTACTTC.

The rearrangement uses TRBV7-3 and TRBJ2-2; D is uncertain. The length of the CDR3 is 13 residues. V was clipped by 5 bases and J by 2 bases, with 6 bases between them. The germline V gene encodes CDR1 SGHTA and CDR2 FQGTGA. CDR3 bases: TGTGCCAGCAGCCGTACTAACACCGGGGAGCTGTTTTTT. Protein: CASSRTNTGELFF. The entire variable domain, with the rest obtained from reference TRBV7-3 and TRBJ2-2, is as follows: GAGVSQTPSNKVTEKGKYVELRCDPISGHTALYWYRQSLGQGPEFLIYFQGTGAADDSGLPNDRFFAVRPEGSVSTLKIQRTERGDSAVYLCASSRTNTGELFFGEGSRLTVL.

The chain joins TRBV5-6 to TRBJ2-1; 12 bases align to TRBD2. Germline lookup yields CDR1 SGHDT and CDR2 YYEEEE. Unmatched junction bases numbered 2, after V lost 0 bases and J lost 1 base. This CDR3 is built from 17 residues. The CDR3 reads CASSLELAGGSYNEQFF. The CDR3, as DNA: TGTGCCAGCAGCTTGGAGCTAGCGGGAGGGTCCTACAATGAGCAGTTCTTC.

The V and J genes are TRBV10-1 and TRBJ2-1, with D possibly being TRBD1 (6 bases). V was cut by 7 bases and J by 8 bases, with 9 bases left in between. This CDR3 has 11 residues. Germline CDR1 and CDR2: WNHNN and SYGVQD (reference sequence). The CDR3 DNA follows: TGCGCCAGCAAGTCAGGGGATGAGCAGTTCTTC. Translating gives CASKSGDEQFF.

The chain uses TRBV2 and TRBJ2-3; 11 nucleotides line up with TRBD2. The V gene end was trimmed by 2 bases and the J gene end by 3 bases; junction bases not matched to a gene: 7. The CDR3 is 17 residues long. Germline CDR1 SNHLY, CDR2 FYNNEI. CDR3 amino acids: CASSESSGRAVTDTQYF. The CDR3, as DNA: TGTGCCAGCAGTGAAAGTAGCGGGAGGGCCGTAACAGATACGCAGTATTTT.

J is TRBJ2-3 and V is TRBV6-2 or TRBV6-3, with TRBD2 matching 7 bases. The CDR3 runs 15 residues. Germline V gene data show CDR1 as MNHEY and CDR2 as SVGEGT. V shed 6 bases, J shed 1 base, and the junction held 7 bases outside the gene matches. The CDR3 is CASSKGGSRTDTQYF. DNA for the CDR3: TGTGCCAGCAGCAAAGGCGGGAGTCGCACAGATACGCAGTATTTT.

The chain combines TRBV6-5 with TRBJ2-2; D is possibly TRBD2 (6 bases). Germline CDR1 and CDR2: MNHEY and SVGAGI. Deletions cut 8 bases from V and 14 bases from J, with 15 bases between. CDR3 size: 11 residues. The CDR3 nucleotides are TGTGCCAGCCGGGTGGAGGGCGACCTGTTTTTT. It encodes CASRVEGDLFF.